A single sample gave rise to the 13 T cell receptor beta chains below, sequenced in a study of blood T cell repertoires in COVID-19. Profiled with immunoSEQ multiplex PCR; TCRdb holds only in-frame clones, not every one. The repertoire holds about 250,000 clones, with more than 75% as singletons. Sequencing was performed on peripheral blood. Source of these receptors: a woman aged 60 to 75 who had recovered from COVID-19.

The chain recombines TRBV3-1 (or the pseudogene TRBV3-2) with TRBJ1-1; the D is unclear. The CDR3 has 17 amino acids. With 0 bases removed from V and 1 base from J, the gap between germline ends came to 15 bases. Germline values: CDR1 LGHDT, CDR2 YNNKEL (reference sequence). The CDR3 loop is CASSQDLTFERNTEAFF. The CDR3 DNA is TGTGCCAGCAGCCAAGATCTAACTTTCGAGAGGAACACTGAAGCTTTCTTT.

This chain joins TRBV5-1 and TRBJ2-5; 9 nucleotides align to TRBD2. Looked up from germline, CDR1 is SGHRS and CDR2 is YFSETQ. The J segment lost 5 bases and the V segment lost 4 bases, leaving 15 bases of the junction unmatched. The CDR3 spans 17 residues. This CDR3 is CASSVLGTSSPSETQYF. In nucleotides, the CDR3 is TGCGCCAGCAGCGTACTCGGGACTAGCTCCCCTTCGGAGACCCAGTACTTC.

The chain links TRBV6-6 to TRBJ1-2; a possible D gene is TRBD1 (5 bases). V lost 5 bases and J 13 bases, leaving 14 bases between the germline ends. The CDR3 has 11 amino acids. The germline gives CDR1 MNHNY, CDR2 SVGAGI (reference sequence). CDR3 coding DNA: TGTGCCAGCAGTCCGGACATGGGGCTCACCTTC. Encoded protein: CASSPDMGLTF.

The chain carries TRBV6-4 and TRBJ1-3; a possible D gene is TRBD1 (5 bases). The CDR3 is 15 amino acids. Per germline, CDR1 MRHNA and CDR2 SNTAGT. With 8 bases removed from V and 3 bases from J, the gap between germline ends came to 17 bases. CDR3 nucleotides: TGTGCCAGCTGGCGGGGCCTCCGAGGTGGAAACACCATATATTTT. Translation gives CASWRGLRGGNTIYF.

This rearrangement joins TRBV27 to TRBJ2-4; maybe TRBD1 (6 bases). Germline V gene lookup returns CDR1 MNHEY and CDR2 SMNVEV (reference sequence). V was trimmed by 5 bases and J by 3 bases, leaving 14 bases between them. This CDR3 region has 15 residues. CDR3 region: CASSAQGLGKNIQYF. CDR3 DNA sequence: TGTGCCAGCAGTGCACAGGGCCTCGGCAAAAACATTCAGTACTTC.

V is TRBV2 and J is TRBJ2-2, with TRBD2 as a possible D gene (6 bases). The germline gives CDR1 SNHLY, CDR2 FYNNEI. The CDR3 is 15 residues long. V lost 6 bases to trimming and J lost 5 bases, with 16 bases between them. The CDR3 spells CASRESWRVTGELFF. In DNA, the CDR3 is TGTGCCAGCAGGGAGTCTTGGAGGGTAACCGGGGAGCTGTTTTTT.

This chain joins TRBV5-8 and TRBJ2-5; 13 bases agree with TRBD2. Germline assignment: CDR1 SGHTS and CDR2 YDEGEE. V was pared by 2 bases and J by 4 bases, with 2 bases of the junction left unmatched. The CDR3 loop spans 15 amino acids. CDR3 DNA: TGTGCCAGCAGCTTACTAGCGGGGGGGAGAGAGACCCAGTACTTC. It is translated as CASSLLAGGRETQYF.

The rearrangement links TRBV10-1 to TRBJ1-5; 7 positions agree with TRBD1. Looked up from germline, CDR1 is WNHNN and CDR2 is SYGVQD (reference sequence). This CDR3 has 17 amino acids. After removal of 3 bases from V and 0 bases from J, the junction contained 8 bases not matched to a gene. The CDR3 protein is CASSDRIQGYSNQPQHF. The CDR3 DNA is TGCGCCAGCAGTGATCGCATACAGGGGTATAGCAATCAGCCCCAGCATTTT.

In this sample, this clone turned up a few times. V and J are TRBV9 and TRBJ1-1, with D unresolved. Trimming pared 4 bases from V and 4 bases from J, leaving 11 bases between. In germline, CDR1 is SGDLS, CDR2 YYNGEE. The CDR3 extends over 13 amino acids. The DNA for the CDR3 is TGTGCCAGCAGCTCGGACTCGACCACTGAAGCTTTCTTT. It specifies CASSSDSTTEAFF.

This clone has more than one count but fewer than ten. The junction does not match germline at one end; this may be a read error. The chain carries TRBV19 and TRBJ1-5, with D perhaps TRBD1 (6 bases). CDR3 length: 10 residues. The germline CDR1 and CDR2 sequences are LNHDA and SQIVND (reference sequence). The CDR3 region is CSTGSQPQHF. The CDR3 DNA is TGCAGCACAGGGTCTCAGCCCCAGCATTTT.

This clone was detected only once. The chain combines TRBV5-6 with TRBJ1-3, with TRBD1 matching over 7 bases. Germline trimming cut 0 bases from V and 2 bases from J; bases unmatched to any gene: 2. CDR1 and CDR2 (germline): SGHDT, YYEEEE. There are 15 residues in the CDR3. CDR3 DNA: TGTGCCAGCAGCTTGGAGGGGGCTGCTGGAAACACCATATATTTT. It is translated as CASSLEGAAGNTIYF.

The chain uses TRBV7-9 and TRBJ1-6; TRBD1 might be the D (5 bases). Looked up from germline, CDR1 is SEHNR and CDR2 is FQNEAQ (reference sequence). There are 15 residues in the CDR3. V lost 2 bases to trimming and J lost 7 bases, with 12 bases between them. The CDR3 DNA reads as TGTGCCAGCAGCTTAAACCCCCAGGGAAATTCACCCCTCCACTTT. Translated: CASSLNPQGNSPLHF.

This clone was seen only once. The chain couples TRBV7-9 to TRBJ2-7; 9 bases map to TRBD1. CDR3 size: 16 residues. Germline V gene sequence: CDR1 SEHNR, CDR2 FQNEAQ (reference sequence). Trimming removed 7 bases from V and 1 base from J; junction bases left unmatched: 11. CDR3 protein: CASTNDPGQGSYEQYF. For the CDR3, the DNA is TGTGCCAGCACGAACGACCCGGGACAGGGATCCTACGAGCAGTACTTC.